Listed below are T cell receptor beta chains from one sample, sequenced in a study of CD8 T cells in ankylosing spondylitis. MiXCR, run by TCRdb on the 5' RACE reads, gives a single entry per CDR3 protein. The sample has 150,000 to 200,000 distinct CDR3 sequences, 15% to 20% seen once. Specimen: blood, either unsorted or a sorted T cell fraction (not recorded which). These receptors all come from a male donor with ankylosing spondylitis or in good health (not recorded which). The CDR3 runs from the conserved cysteine through the conserved F or W. A D gene is named only where the DNA matches it firmly. Size is omitted from some rows. Given values are once, few, many or a class for expanded clones.

clone_size,v_call,j_call,d_call,cdr3_aa,cdr3_nt
once,TRBV28,TRBJ2-2,.,CASSIIGRSTGELFF,TGTGCCAGCAGTATTATAGGGCGATCCACCGGGGAGCTGTTTTTT
many,TRBV20-1,TRBJ1-5,TRBD1,CSAWTGSQPQHF,TGCAGTGCTTGGACAGGGTCACAGCCCCAGCATTTT
.,TRBV28,TRBJ1-3,.,CASRRGTSGNTIYF,TGTGCCAGCAGAAGGGGTACCTCTGGAAACACCATATATTTT
many,TRBV12-3/TRBV12-4,TRBJ2-1,.,CASSFSSWNEQFF,TGTGCCAGCAGTTTTTCTAGCTGGAATGAGCAGTTCTTC
.,TRBV2,TRBJ1-4,.,CASSDAGAPNEKLFF,TGTGCCAGCAGTGACGCAGGGGCTCCGAATGAAAAACTGTTTTTT
many,TRBV27,TRBJ1-4,.,CASSPRGRNAEKLFF,TGTGCCAGCAGCCCCAGAGGGAGGAACGCTGAAAAACTGTTTTTT
.,TRBV28,TRBJ2-1,TRBD2,CASSPMREGSYNEQFF,TGTGCCAGCAGTCCCATGCGGGAGGGATCCTACAATGAGCAGTTCTTC
.,TRBV10-3,TRBJ2-2,TRBD1,CAIRRTGGSTNTGELFF,TGTGCCATCAGGAGGACAGGGGGAAGTACGAACACCGGGGAGCTGTTTTTT
many,TRBV5-1,TRBJ1-1,TRBD1,CASSSGQGADTEAFF,TGCGCCAGCAGCTCAGGACAGGGGGCGGACACTGAAGCTTTCTTT
.,TRBV28,TRBJ2-3,TRBD2,CASSSWTSGRKHDTDTQYF,TGTGCCAGCAGTTCTTGGACTAGCGGGAGGAAACACGACACAGATACGCAGTATTTT
many,TRBV12-3/TRBV12-4,TRBJ2-7,.,CASSYGTASYEQYF,TGTGCCAGCAGCTACGGGACCGCATCCTACGAGCAGTACTTC
.,TRBV5-1,TRBJ1-1,.,CASSLNSRAGALMNTEAFF,TGCGCCAGCAGCTTGAATAGTCGGGCAGGGGCGTTAATGAACACTGAAGCTTTCTTT
many,TRBV6-5,TRBJ1-4,.,CASSYSRQPLGEKLFF,TGTGCCAGCAGTTACTCGAGGCAGCCATTAGGTGAAAAACTGTTTTTT
.,TRBV27,TRBJ2-4,.,CASRPPRGENIQYF,TGTGCCAGCAGACCACCCCGGGGAGAAAACATTCAGTACTTC
.,TRBV12-3/TRBV12-4,TRBJ1-1,.,CASIRRTEGAFF,TGTGCCAGCATCAGAAGGACGGAAGGGGCTTTCTTT
.,TRBV20-1,TRBJ2-3,TRBD2,CSASQGLEIDTQYF,TGCAGTGCTAGCCAGGGACTAGAGATAGATACGCAGTATTTT
.,TRBV20-1,TRBJ2-7,TRBD2,CSASGTSGYEQYF,TGCAGTGCTTCCGGGACTAGCGGCTACGAGCAGTACTTC
many,TRBV7-6,TRBJ1-2,.,CASSLGLGDAYYGYTF,TGTGCCAGCAGCTTAGGTTTAGGGGACGCTTACTATGGCTACACCTTC
few,TRBV5-1,TRBJ2-5,.,CASSLPFMETQYF,TGCGCCAGCAGCTTGCCTTTTATGGAGACCCAGTACTTC
.,TRBV2,TRBJ2-1,.,CASNPLAPKLEQFF,TGTGCCAGCAACCCCCTAGCGCCTAAATTGGAGCAGTTCTTC
many,TRBV29-1,TRBJ2-1,TRBD2,CSVRAGGANEQFF,TGCAGCGTTCGAGCGGGAGGGGCCAATGAGCAGTTCTTC
.,TRBV5-1,TRBJ1-3,.,CASSIGGAGNTIYF,TGCGCCAGCAGCATCGGGGGGGCTGGAAACACCATATATTTT
.,TRBV11-2,TRBJ2-1,.,CASSLDIWGGAGKYNEQFF,TGTGCCAGCAGCTTAGATATTTGGGGCGGGGCTGGAAAGTACAATGAGCAGTTCTTC
.,TRBV5-1,TRBJ1-1,.,CASSFAGPGDTEAFF,TGCGCCAGCAGCTTTGCGGGACCTGGGGACACTGAAGCTTTCTTT
few,TRBV11-2,TRBJ2-7,.,CASSLDETGPYEQYF,TGTGCCAGCAGCTTAGATGAGACAGGCCCCTACGAGCAGTACTTC
.,TRBV9,TRBJ1-2,TRBD1,CASTSTGDYGYTF,TGTGCCAGCACCTCGACAGGGGACTATGGCTACACCTTC
.,TRBV6-2/TRBV6-3,TRBJ2-1,.,CASSYSFRGSAYNEQFF,TGTGCCAGCAGTTACTCGTTTCGAGGATCCGCCTACAATGAGCAGTTCTTC
few,TRBV28,TRBJ2-7,TRBD1,CASSLWTGQGSYEQYF,TGTGCCAGCAGTTTATGGACTGGACAGGGTTCCTACGAGCAGTACTTC
.,TRBV12-3/TRBV12-4,TRBJ1-5,.,CASSLAGREGNQPQHF,TGTGCCAGCAGTTTAGCGGGCAGGGAGGGGAATCAGCCCCAGCATTTT
.,TRBV27,TRBJ1-2,.,CASSSLTGNGYTF,TGTGCCAGCAGTTCACTCACTGGGAACGGCTACACCTTC
many,TRBV10-3,TRBJ2-5,TRBD2,CAISRTSGQETQYF,TGTGCCATCAGTAGGACTAGCGGACAAGAGACCCAGTACTTC
few,TRBV7-3,TRBJ2-1,.,CASSPTKGEQFF,TGTGCCAGCAGCCCCACTAAGGGTGAGCAGTTCTTC
many,TRBV5-8,TRBJ1-2,TRBD1,CASSRTGEGGRYGYTF,TGTGCCAGCAGCCGGACAGGGGAGGGGGGCCGGTATGGCTACACCTTC
.,TRBV29-1,TRBJ2-3,TRBD2,CSVGEVSKVAAAGGRWGTDTQYF,TGCAGCGTTGGCGAGGTCAGCAAGGTTGCTGCAGCGGGAGGGCGATGGGGAACAGATACGCAGTATTTT
many,TRBV5-1,TRBJ1-4,.,CASSADIEREKLFF,TGCGCCAGCAGCGCCGACATAGAACGCGAAAAACTGTTTTTT
.,TRBV27,TRBJ1-1,.,CASLGGSTEAFF,TGTGCCAGCCTGGGGGGAAGCACTGAAGCTTTCTTT
few,TRBV6-4,TRBJ1-1,.,CASSSGYGGNTEAFF,TGTGCCAGCAGTAGCGGCTACGGGGGGAACACTGAAGCTTTCTTT
many,TRBV20-1,TRBJ1-5,TRBD1,CSAKLTGDQPQHF,TGCAGCGCCAAACTGACAGGGGATCAGCCCCAGCATTTT
.,TRBV12-3/TRBV12-4,TRBJ2-5,.,CASRGGIETQYF,TGTGCCAGCAGGGGTGGGATAGAGACCCAGTACTTC
many,TRBV6-7,TRBJ2-2,TRBD1,CASRQGRLMTAGELFF,TGTGCCAGCCGACAGGGAAGGCTCATGACGGCCGGGGAGCTGTTTTTT
.,TRBV29-1,TRBJ1-1,.,CSVKTANTEAFF,TGCAGCGTTAAGACAGCGAACACTGAAGCTTTCTTT